This TCR beta chain was captured by sequencing in a study of OX40 agonist ivuxolimab in advanced cancers. Looking at the study overall: Ivuxolimab was a fully human IgG2 agonistic monoclonal antibody targeting the costimulatory receptor OX40 (CD134). Of the roughly 54 patients in dose escalation, 19 had hepatocellular carcinoma, around 15 had melanoma, 9 had renal cell carcinoma and 9 had head and neck cancer. The point of sequencing TCRbeta in the periphery was to test whether ivuxolimab changed TCR sequence diversity and drove clonal T-cell expansion. Intravenous ivuxolimab was administered to patients every 2 weeks at six dose levels: 0.01, 0.1, 0.3, 1.5, 3 and 10 mg/kg. The paper covers the monotherapy dose-escalation part of the phase I ivuxolimab trial, which included N of about 50 patients. Prior anti-PD-1, anti-PD-L1 or anti-CTLA-4 therapy was permitted, and 40% to 50% of dose-escalation patients had received checkpoint inhibitors. Three dose-escalation patients achieved partial responses, one with hepatocellular carcinoma and two with cutaneous melanoma. The dose-escalation cohort was about 87% male with a mean age of 60 years, ranging from roughly 23 to 90. Study-wide findings and limitations: Low levels of normalized T-cell clonal expansion were also seen in some patients who did not respond. After ivuxolimab, CD8+ T cells had more expanded clones than CD4+ T cells on average. Antigen specificity was not determined for the clonally expanded peripheral T cells. In the 0.1-3.0 mg/kg groups, partial responders were among the patients with the lowest normalized peripheral clonal expansion, particularly in CD8+ T cells. Clonal expansion of both CD4+ and CD8+ blood T cells was observed from baseline to week 6 at doses 0.1 to 3.0 mg/kg.

Of note for this clone: The antigen it recognizes is unknown. No much larger clone is present one base from it, and per-base qualities are unavailable.

Genomic DNA was isolated from the sorted cells so that the TCRbeta CDR3 region could be sequenced. The immunoSEQ Assay was used to sequence the TCRbeta CDR3 regions. TCRdb provides this immuneACCESS table in a form limited to in-frame rearrangements. Some clones are lacking; in checked studies, under half of them reflect an unresolved V gene, and why the rest are absent is not known. Within this sample are more than 70,000 clones, with about 84% of them counted one time only. Of the sample, roughly 5.3% is held by the ten largest clones. Taken from cysteine to phenylalanine, the CDR3 has 16 residues. The retained sequence is limited to the CDR3, 48 bases, with the frame set at the first base. The germline V gene gives CDR1 as ENHRY and CDR2 as SYGVKD. V and J are trimmed by 0 bases and 3 bases, and the gene matches miss 4 bases of the junction. The trial excluded patients who had a history of autoimmune disease or were on systemic immunosuppression. Peripheral blood for TCR sequencing was collected from all dose cohorts at baseline, on cycle 4 day 1, and on cycle 7 day 1. The samples were taken from a phase I, first-in-human, multicenter, open-label dose-escalation trial of ivuxolimab. The trial enrolled adults with locally advanced or metastatic head and neck squamous cell, hepatocellular, melanoma or renal cell carcinoma. Before TCR sequencing, CD4+ and CD8+ T cells were separately sorted from peripheral blood.

The chain uses TRBV10-3 and TRBJ2-7; 11 junctional bases match TRBD2. This TCR came from an adult with an advanced solid tumor such as melanoma, head and neck, liver or kidney cancer. This specimen was CD4+ or CD8+ T cells sorted from blood, taken in a trial of the OX40 agonist ivuxolimab. CDR3 region: CAISESLAGGVYEQYF. The DNA sequence is as follows: TGTGCCATCAGTGAGTCTCTAGCGGGAGGAGTCTACGAGCAGTACTTC.